The present T cell receptor (beta chain) was sequenced within a study of blood T cell repertoires in COVID-19. Study as a whole: In each case, the material was cDNA or gDNA derived from T cells, B-cell-depleted T cells, or PBMCs.

In the source study's methods: Amplification of reference gene primers was used by the study to estimate nucleated cell counts. Profiled with immunoSEQ multiplex PCR; TCRdb holds only in-frame clones, not every one. Clone size and the V and J calls come from that table; the DNA yielded D and trimming. Of a few hundred thousand clones listed, roughly 84% were seen once; the top ten hold more than 3%. Germline loops: CDR1 SGHVS, CDR2 FNYEAQ. This CDR3 is built from 19 residues. V lost 3 bases and J lost 2; bases outside the gene matches: 16. Everyone who took part was roughly 18 to 89 years old, and they came from fewer than 25 US areas. Either two negative PCRs, clearance, or symptom resolution qualified Cohort 3 donors as recovered.

Sequenced input: PBMCs or T cells enriched from blood (not recorded which). The TCR was taken from a man aged 45-65 years who had recovered from COVID-19. The V gene is TRBV7-6, the J gene TRBJ2-3, with TRBD1 matching over 8 bases. Here the CDR3 reads CASSFPGTGGGKDTDTQYF. In nucleotides, the CDR3 is TGTGCCAGCAGCTTCCCGGGGACAGGTGGGGGCAAGGACACAGATACGCAGTATTTT.